One and the same sample provided the 22 T cell receptor beta chains below, sequenced in a study of blood T cell repertoires in COVID-19. Generated by immunoSEQ multiplex PCR, the TCRdb table keeps only in-frame clones and is missing some. The sample consists of 260,000 or so clones, 85% of them appearing once. Sample: PBMCs or T cells enriched from blood (not recorded which). The receptors stem from a woman aged 50 to 65 who had recovered from COVID-19.

V usage is TRBV2 and J usage is TRBJ2-7, with 8 bases matching TRBD1. CDR3 length: 13 residues. J was trimmed by 6 bases and V by 6 bases; bases with no gene match: 7. Germline CDR1 and CDR2: SNHLY and FYNNEI. The CDR3 region has the DNA TGTGCCAGCAGGGCGACAGGGGACATCGAGCAGTACTTC. It yields the protein CASRATGDIEQYF.

Notes on this clone: Other DNA sequences from this sample encode an identical CDR3 as well. The chain recombines TRBV30 with TRBJ2-2, with D possibly TRBD2 on 5 matching bases. The CDR3 is made up of 12 amino acids. Germline values: CDR1 GTSNPN, CDR2 SVGIG (reference sequence). V was clipped by 5 bases and J by 4 bases, with 8 bases between them. CDR3 DNA: TGTGCCTGGTCCCGGGGCACCGGGGAGCTGTTTTTT. Its translation: CAWSRGTGELFF.

The rearrangement joins TRBV29-1 to TRBJ2-7; D is perhaps TRBD2 (6 bases). The CDR3 spans 13 residues. The germline V and J ends were trimmed by 7 bases and 6 bases, with 19 bases remaining between them. Looked up from germline, CDR1 is SQVTM and CDR2 is ANQGSEA. CDR3 in amino acids: CSARLDMRAEQYF. For the CDR3, the DNA is TGCAGCGCCCGACTAGACATGAGGGCCGAGCAGTACTTC.

The chain combines TRBV28 with TRBJ2-5; possibly TRBD2 for D (7 bases). The CDR3 has 15 residues. Germline V lookup: CDR1 MDHEN, CDR2 SYDVKM. Trimming removed 11 bases from V and 0 bases from J, with 19 bases in between. In DNA, the CDR3 is TGTGCCGTAACCGGGGGGCGGGGGTACCAAGAGACCCAGTACTTC. Protein product: CAVTGGRGYQETQYF.

The V call is TRBV4-2, the J call TRBJ2-3, with no clear D. Germline loops: CDR1 LGHNA, CDR2 YNFKEQ. The CDR3 contains 13 residues. V lost 0 bases to trimming and J lost 6 bases, with 7 bases between them. CDR3 in DNA: TGTGCCAGCAGCCAAGATTTACAGGATACGCAGTATTTT. As protein: CASSQDLQDTQYF.

This clone was recorded many times. An end of the junction does not agree with germline; a read error may underlie this. The gene calls are TRBV14 and TRBJ2-7; tentative D call: TRBD2 (6 bases). Germline assignment: CDR1 SGHDN and CDR2 FVKESK. This CDR3 region has 14 residues. This CDR3 reads CASRTTRDSPFVHF. The DNA for the CDR3 is TGTGCCAGCAGAACCACGCGGGACTCCCCGTTTGTGCACTTC.

The sample holds a few counts of this clone. The chain links TRBV2 to TRBJ1-5; TRBD1 matches at 10 bases. Losses at the gene ends were 3 bases for V and 6 bases for J; bases not matched to a gene: 5. CDR1 is SNHLY, CDR2 FYNNEI, per germline. The CDR3 extends over 15 amino acids. The DNA for the CDR3 is TGTGCCAGCAGTGATCGACAGGGGGCTGTTCAGCCCCAGCATTTT. It translates to CASSDRQGAVQPQHF.

The chain employs TRBV4-3 and TRBJ2-1; D possibly corresponds to TRBD1 (6 bases). This CDR3 has 17 amino acids. Germline CDR1 and CDR2: LGHNA and YSLEER. V lost 0 bases, J lost 5 bases, and 17 bases lay in between. The CDR3 DNA reads as TGCGCCAGCAGCCAAGACGTAGGACAGCCGGTAGACAATGAGCAGTTCTTC. This sequence encodes CASSQDVGQPVDNEQFF.

This clone was seen more than once but under ten times. V gene TRBV5-1 combines with J gene TRBJ1-2; weak D call: TRBD1 (5 bases). V lost 4 bases and J 4 bases, leaving 17 bases between the germline ends. The germline CDR1 and CDR2 sequences are SGHRS and YFSETQ. This CDR3 contains 15 residues. CDR3 in amino acids: CASSPWGDGGYGYTF. The CDR3 DNA reads as TGCGCCAGCAGCCCCTGGGGGGATGGAGGCTATGGCTACACCTTC.

The genes are TRBV7-2 and TRBJ2-3; possible D gene TRBD2, 6 bases. The CDR3 has 16 amino acids. V was pared by 3 bases and J by 4 bases, with 17 bases between. The V gene's germline CDR1 is SGHTA and CDR2 FQGNSA. CDR3 protein: CASSLAGPGGADTQYF. CDR3 bases: TGTGCCAGCAGCTTGGCGGGACCGGGTGGCGCAGATACGCAGTATTTT.

This clone was seen only once. The rearrangement joins TRBV30 to TRBJ1-1; D gene ambiguous. Trimming pared 7 bases from V and 1 base from J, leaving 10 bases between. This CDR3 spans 12 amino acids. CDR1 is GTSNPN, CDR2 SVGIG, per germline (reference sequence). The CDR3 region has the DNA TGTGCCTTTTCCAGATCGAACACTGAAGCTTTCTTT. Protein product: CAFSRSNTEAFF.

The rearrangement joins TRBV7-2 to TRBJ2-7, with D possibly matching TRBD1 (5 bases). Germline V gene lookup returns CDR1 SGHTA and CDR2 FQGNSA. Trimming stripped 1 base from V and 1 base from J, with 11 bases between. CDR3 length: 15 residues. CDR3 amino acids: CASSLGPTDSYEQYF. The CDR3 DNA reads as TGTGCCAGCAGCTTAGGTCCGACAGATTCCTACGAGCAGTACTTC.

The chain couples TRBV19 to TRBJ1-4, with D tentatively TRBD1 (6 bases). Trimming removed 4 bases at V and 0 bases at J, with 9 bases between. CDR1 is LNHDA and CDR2 is SQIVND in the germline V gene (reference sequence). The CDR3 totals 15 residues. CDR3 region: CASSRRTATNEKLFF. The CDR3 DNA is TGTGCCAGTAGTAGACGGACAGCAACTAATGAAAAACTGTTTTTT.

V and J are TRBV11-3 and TRBJ2-1, with D hard to call. Trimming took off 2 bases at V and 9 bases at J, with 8 bases between the two ends. CDR3 length: 12 residues. The germline gives CDR1 SGHNT, CDR2 YENEEA. The CDR3 DNA reads as TGTGCCAGCAGCTTAATTCTAGGTGAGCAGTTCTTC. Protein product: CASSLILGEQFF.

This sequence joins TRBV18 and TRBJ1-1; D is possibly TRBD1 (6 bases). The CDR3 sequence is 14 residues long. Looked up from germline, CDR1 is KGHSH and CDR2 is LQKENI. The germline V and J ends were trimmed by 3 bases and 6 bases, with 14 bases remaining between them. The CDR3, as DNA: TGTGCCAGCTCACCTAACAGGGAGTTGGCTGAAGCTTTCTTT. Protein product: CASSPNRELAEAFF.

This clone showed up just a few times. The genes are TRBV4-1 and TRBJ1-5; the match to TRBD1 covers 8 bases. Trimming at V came to 5 bases and at J to 8 bases, leaving 8 bases not matched to a gene. The CDR3 consists of 14 residues. Germline CDR1 reads MGHRA; CDR2 reads YSYEKL. The CDR3 loop is CASSEDRVRKPQHF. For the CDR3, the DNA is TGCGCCAGCAGCGAGGACAGGGTACGGAAGCCCCAGCATTTT.

This clone was detected only once. This chain uses TRBV5-6 with TRBJ2-5; perhaps TRBD2 as D (6 bases). Germline V lookup: CDR1 SGHDT, CDR2 YYEEEE. This CDR3 is built from 14 residues. V dropped 1 base and J dropped 11 bases, with 18 bases sitting between them. CDR3 sequence: CASSLMEGGGAQYF. CDR3 sequence (DNA): TGTGCCAGCAGCTTGATGGAGGGCGGCGGGGCTCAGTACTTC.

V gene TRBV9 combines with J gene TRBJ1-2; D might be TRBD1 (5 bases). V gave up 3 bases and J gave up 3 bases, with 9 bases separating them. CDR3 length equals 13 residues. Germline V gives CDR1 SGDLS, CDR2 YYNGEE. The CDR3 coding sequence is TGTGCCAGCAGCGCCGCGGGACACTATGGCTACACCTTC. This gives the protein CASSAAGHYGYTF.

The V gene is TRBV19, the J gene TRBJ1-2; 7 bases match TRBD1. With 6 bases clipped from V and 5 bases from J, the junction kept 6 bases outside the gene matches. This CDR3 is 13 amino acids long. Germline CDR1 is LNHDA and CDR2 is SQIVND (reference sequence). CDR3 protein: CASRPGQTYGYTF. DNA for the CDR3: TGTGCCAGTAGACCGGGACAGACTTATGGCTACACCTTC.

This chain joins TRBV3-1 (or the pseudogene TRBV3-2) and TRBJ2-5; 12 bases are a match to TRBD2. The germline V gene encodes CDR1 LGHDT and CDR2 YNNKEL (reference sequence). With V trimmed by 3 bases and J by 4 bases, 9 bases remained unmatched. The CDR3 contains 17 residues. The CDR3 here is CASSQATLAGGRETQYF. DNA for the CDR3: TGTGCCAGCAGCCAGGCCACACTAGCGGGAGGAAGAGAGACCCAGTACTTC.

The chain couples TRBV7-9 to TRBJ2-7; 9 positions agree with TRBD2. There are 15 residues in the CDR3. Losses at the gene ends were 1 base for V and 2 bases for J; bases not matched to a gene: 3. CDR1 is SEHNR and CDR2 is FQNEAQ in the germline V gene (reference sequence). CDR3 loop: CASSLGLAGTYEQYF. The DNA of the CDR3 is TGTGCCAGCAGCTTAGGGCTAGCGGGAACCTACGAGCAGTACTTC.

In its sample, this clone was seen once. V gene TRBV19 combines with J gene TRBJ2-5; 7 bases fit TRBD2. The germline V gene encodes CDR1 LNHDA and CDR2 SQIVND (reference sequence). Trimming at V came to 10 bases and at J to 5 bases, leaving 13 bases not matched to a gene. The CDR3 sequence is 14 residues long. CDR3 residues: CATSLDGRVETQYF. DNA for the CDR3: TGTGCCACCTCCTTGGATGGGAGGGTGGAGACCCAGTACTTC.